The 32 T cell receptor beta chains below all came from one sample that was sequenced in a study of OX40 agonist ivuxolimab in advanced cancers. Method: immunoSEQ multiplex PCR; TCRdb's copy keeps in-frame clones and lacks some. Here the sample spans roughly 34,000 clones, roughly 89% being singletons. The sample here was CD4+ or CD8+ T cells sorted from blood, taken in a trial of the OX40 agonist ivuxolimab. The receptors derive from an adult with an advanced solid tumor such as melanoma, head and neck, liver or kidney cancer.

This chain uses TRBV7-9 with TRBJ2-3; weak D call: TRBD1 (6 bases). The CDR3 consists of 15 residues. Germline V CDR1 and CDR2: SEHNR, FQNEAQ (reference sequence). Between the trimmed V and J ends, which lost 2 bases and 3 bases, there was a span of 12 bases. CDR3 sequence (DNA): TGTGCCAGCAGCTTAATGGTCAGGGGTACAGATACGCAGTATTTT. Translation gives CASSLMVRGTDTQYF.

This chain joins TRBV27 and TRBJ1-2; no reliable D call. Germline values: CDR1 MNHEY, CDR2 SMNVEV (reference sequence). There are 13 residues in the CDR3. The germline V and J ends were trimmed by 5 bases and 1 base, with 8 bases remaining between them. DNA for the CDR3: TGTGCCAGCAGTGATGGTGTTAACTATGGCTACACCTTC. Its translation is CASSDGVNYGYTF.

The chain has TRBV5-1 and TRBJ2-6, with a possible D match to TRBD1 (6 bases). Germline V gene sequence: CDR1 SGHRS, CDR2 YFSETQ. Trimming took 4 bases from V and 4 from J, leaving 15 bases between them. This CDR3 comprises 16 residues. Written as DNA, the CDR3 is TGCGCCAGCAGCCCGCGGTTGGGGGCCGGGGCCAACGTCCTGACTTTC. This codes for CASSPRLGAGANVLTF.

The genes are TRBV19 and TRBJ1-2; D call uncertain. The V gene's germline CDR1 is LNHDA and CDR2 SQIVND (reference sequence). Trimming pared 8 bases from V and 1 base from J, leaving 11 bases between. This CDR3 is built from 13 residues. This CDR3 is CASSPQINYGYTF. Here the CDR3 DNA reads TGTGCCAGTTCTCCCCAGATTAACTATGGCTACACCTTC.

This chain uses TRBV6-1 with TRBJ2-5; TRBD1 matches at 7 bases. The J call is in doubt because the DNA end fits TRBJ2-7 better. The CDR3 spans 15 residues. Germline V gene lookup returns CDR1 MNHNS and CDR2 SASEGT. CDR3 nucleotides: TGTGCCAGCAGTGCCCCCCTGACAGGGTCCTACGAGCAGTACTTC. It codes for CASSAPLTGSYEQYF.

The chain uses TRBV5-5 and TRBJ2-3, with 8 bases matching TRBD1. Germline values: CDR1 SGHKS, CDR2 YYEKEE (reference sequence). This CDR3 has 13 amino acids. V lost 4 bases to trimming and J lost 3 bases; unmatched junction nucleotides: 1. The CDR3 loop reads CASSGQGTDTQYF. The CDR3 region has the DNA TGTGCCAGCAGCGGACAGGGTACAGATACGCAGTATTTT.

V and J are TRBV15 and TRBJ1-5; D is undetermined. The germline CDR1 and CDR2 sequences are LNHNV and YYDKDF (reference sequence). Between the trimmed V and J ends, which lost 5 bases and 7 bases, there was a span of 12 bases. The CDR3 runs to 13 residues. The CDR3 region is CATSRPGGQPQHF. CDR3 nucleotide sequence: TGTGCCACCAGCCGCCCTGGAGGGCAGCCCCAGCATTTT.

This CDR3 is CASSLSGGVYNEQFF. Written as DNA, the CDR3 is TGCGCCAGCAGCTTGTCCGGGGGGGTTTACAATGAGCAGTTCTTC. J is TRBJ2-1 and V is TRBV5-1; 8 positions match TRBD2. There are 15 residues in the CDR3. V lost 1 base to trimming and J lost 4 bases; unmatched junction nucleotides: 4. Germline values: CDR1 SGHRS, CDR2 YFSETQ.

V usage is TRBV7-9 and J usage is TRBJ2-7, with D possibly TRBD1 on 6 matching bases. The length of the CDR3 is 18 residues. Germline values: CDR1 SEHNR, CDR2 FQNEAQ (reference sequence). The V gene lost 1 base and the J gene lost 2 bases, with 21 bases spanning the gap. DNA of the CDR3: TGTGCCAGCAGCTTAGGGTTCGGGACCAGGGGCAGTACCTACGAGCAGTACTTC. Translation: CASSLGFGTRGSTYEQYF.

CDR3 in amino acids: CASSQEGQGIKAGGELFF. The CDR3 nucleotides read TGCGCCAGCAGCCAAGAAGGACAGGGAATTAAGGCCGGTGGGGAGCTGTTTTTT. The rearrangement uses TRBV4-1 and TRBJ2-2; TRBD1 agrees at 8 bases. Germline V gene lookup returns CDR1 MGHRA and CDR2 YSYEKL. V gave up 0 bases and J gave up 8 bases; unmatched junction bases: 14. The CDR3 totals 18 residues.

The chain carries TRBV28 and TRBJ1-6; no definite D call. Trimming cost V 5 bases and J 10 bases, with 12 bases left between them. Germline CDR1 reads MDHEN; CDR2 reads SYDVKM. CDR3 length equals 13 residues. The CDR3 here is CASSTQAQSPLHF. In DNA, the CDR3 is TGTGCCAGCAGTACGCAGGCGCAATCACCCCTCCACTTT.

This chain links TRBV7-9 with TRBJ2-1, with 12 bases lining up with TRBD1. The CDR3 covers 16 residues. CDR1 is SEHNR, CDR2 FQNEAQ, per germline (reference sequence). Trimming took 6 bases from V and 4 from J; bases not matched to a gene: 7. The CDR3 DNA is TGTGCCAGCAGTCCACCGGGACAGGGGGCGTACAATGAGCAGTTCTTC. Encoded protein: CASSPPGQGAYNEQFF.

The chain recombines TRBV10-3 with TRBJ2-1; D might be TRBD2 (6 bases). The CDR3 loop spans 18 amino acids. CDR1 and CDR2 from the germline V gene are ENHRY and SYGVKD. V was cut by 2 bases and J by 13 bases, with 30 bases left in between. For the CDR3, the DNA is TGTGCCATCAGTGAGCTCCACCTAACTAGCCGGAATAATTTTTGCCAGTTCTTC. This encodes CAISELHLTSRNNFCQFF.

This clone appeared a single time. V and J are TRBV5-4 and TRBJ1-2, with D tentatively TRBD1 (5 bases). Germline CDR1 and CDR2: SGHNT and YYREEE (reference sequence). V lost 6 bases and J lost 6, with 18 bases in between. The CDR3 is 14 residues long. The CDR3 region has the DNA TGTGCCAGCACCAAAGGGCAGGGTGCCCATGGCTACACCTTC. Encoded protein: CASTKGQGAHGYTF.

This chain uses TRBV19 with TRBJ2-2; TRBD1 agrees at 8 bases. Germline CDR1 LNHDA, CDR2 SQIVND (reference sequence). J was trimmed by 2 bases and V by 5 bases; bases with no gene match: 10. The CDR3 consists of 17 residues. The CDR3 DNA follows: TGTGCCAGTAGTCGTGGCAGGGGGCAATTAAACACCGGGGAGCTGTTTTTT. Residues: CASSRGRGQLNTGELFF.

The chain is built from TRBV7-2 and TRBJ2-1; tentative D call: TRBD1 (5 bases). V shed 1 base and J shed 1 base, with 11 bases lying between them. Germline CDR1 and CDR2: SGHTA and FQGNSA. There are 16 residues in the CDR3. CDR3: CASSLGGRASYNEQFF. The CDR3 DNA is TGTGCCAGCAGCTTAGGGGGCAGGGCATCCTACAATGAGCAGTTCTTC.

This chain uses TRBV19 with TRBJ2-2; no clear D. Trimming removed 5 bases from V and 1 base from J, with 11 bases in between. Germline V gene sequence: CDR1 LNHDA, CDR2 SQIVND (reference sequence). The CDR3 is 15 residues long. Here the CDR3 DNA reads TGTGCCAGTAGTTTTTCGGCAGGGAACACCGGGGAGCTGTTTTTT. It codes for CASSFSAGNTGELFF.

The V and J genes are TRBV28 and TRBJ2-1; D not resolved. The germline V and J ends were trimmed by 7 bases and 0 bases, with 16 bases remaining between them. This CDR3 has 16 residues. Germline V lookup: CDR1 MDHEN, CDR2 SYDVKM. DNA of the CDR3: TGTGCCAGCACCCCACCCCCGGGCCACTCCTACAATGAGCAGTTCTTC. This encodes CASTPPPGHSYNEQFF.

Concerning this clone itself: Distinct nucleotide sequences in the sample also encode this CDR3. The rearrangement uses TRBV5-1 and TRBJ2-7, with D tentatively TRBD2 (6 bases). The CDR3 consists of 11 residues. Germline-derived CDR1 and CDR2 are SGHRS and YFSETQ. Trimming removed 4 bases at V and 7 bases at J, with 9 bases between. The CDR3 DNA is TGCGCCAGCAGCCTGGGGGGAGAGCAGTACTTC. Translation gives CASSLGGEQYF.

This rearrangement joins TRBV10-3 to TRBJ2-7; 8 nucleotides agree with TRBD2. This CDR3 contains 14 residues. CDR1 and CDR2 from the germline V gene are ENHRY and SYGVKD. The junction had 7 bases not matched to a gene; V was cut back by 4 bases and J by 5 bases. CDR3 in DNA: TGTGCCATCAGTGCAGTCGGGGGGGCGGACGAGCAGTACTTC. This translates into CAISAVGGADEQYF.

The rearrangement links TRBV5-5 to TRBJ2-7; 7 bases fit TRBD1. Germline CDR1 SGHKS, CDR2 YYEKEE (reference sequence). The J segment lost 2 bases and the V segment lost 2 bases, leaving 13 bases of the junction unmatched. The CDR3 length is 17 residues. The CDR3 DNA follows: TGTGCCAGCAGCTTAGAGACAGGGACCCCATTGCCCTACGAGCAGTACTTC. It specifies CASSLETGTPLPYEQYF.

This chain connects TRBV19 to TRBJ2-2, with 7 bases that match TRBD1. The CDR3 length is 16 residues. In germline, CDR1 is LNHDA, CDR2 SQIVND (reference sequence). V dropped 0 bases and J dropped 7; count of bases not matched to a gene: 8. CDR3 sequence reads: CASSIDLTGYGGELFF. CDR3 sequence (DNA): TGTGCCAGTAGTATAGACCTGACAGGGTACGGCGGGGAGCTGTTTTTT.

The J gene is TRBJ2-7, the V gene TRBV11-3; a possible D gene is TRBD1 (6 bases). Germline values: CDR1 SGHNT, CDR2 YENEEA. Trimming pared 0 bases from V and 4 bases from J, leaving 13 bases between. The CDR3 extends over 15 amino acids. Written as DNA, the CDR3 is TGTGCCAGCAGCTTAGACGGGTCAGGGGCATACGAGCAGTACTTC. Translating gives CASSLDGSGAYEQYF.

This clone was detected once. The chain joins TRBV10-3 to TRBJ1-6; 10 bases align to TRBD1. The V segment lost 4 bases and the J segment 7 bases; nucleotides outside the gene matches: 1. Germline CDR1 and CDR2: ENHRY and SYGVKD. The CDR3 totals 14 residues. The CDR3 protein is CAISGQGANSPLHF. The CDR3 DNA sequence: TGTGCCATCAGTGGACAGGGGGCAAATTCACCCCTCCACTTT.

The chain uses TRBV19 and TRBJ2-7; D unresolved. Trimming cost V 1 base and J 4 bases, with 11 bases left between them. Germline values: CDR1 LNHDA, CDR2 SQIVND (reference sequence). This CDR3 has 14 residues. CDR3 protein: CASSIGGRLYEQYF. The CDR3 DNA is TGTGCCAGTAGTATAGGAGGCAGGTTATACGAGCAGTACTTC.

Only a few counts were recorded for this clone. The chain joins TRBV19 to TRBJ2-1; tentatively, D is TRBD1 (6 bases). Trimming stripped 3 bases from V and 3 bases from J, with 6 bases between. This CDR3 contains 13 residues. The germline V gene encodes CDR1 LNHDA and CDR2 SQIVND (reference sequence). CDR3 sequence (DNA): TGTGCCAGTAGTATGGGACACTACAATGAGCAGTTCTTC. Protein sequence: CASSMGHYNEQFF. The variable domain in full, completed from reference TRBV19 and TRBJ2-1, reads DGGITQSPKYLFRKEGQNVTLSCEQNLNHDAMYWYRQDPGQGLRLIYYSQIVNDFQKGDIAEGYSVSREKKESFPLTVTSAQKNPTAFYLCASSMGHYNEQFFGPGTRLTVL.

The V gene is TRBV11-2, the J gene TRBJ2-5; a possible D gene is TRBD2 (5 bases). V dropped 3 bases and J dropped 2 bases, with 10 bases sitting between them. CDR3 length equals 14 residues. CDR1 is SGHAT, CDR2 FQNNGV, per germline. CDR3 amino acids: CASSLIRGQETQYF. The CDR3 DNA is TGTGCCAGCAGCTTGATCCGAGGGCAAGAGACCCAGTACTTC.

The CDR3 DNA sequence: TGCGCCAGCAGCCCGCGGGGAGGGCAAAGCTATAATTCACCCCTCCACTTT. This sequence encodes CASSPRGGQSYNSPLHF. V and J are TRBV5-1 and TRBJ1-6; D unresolved. V was cut by 4 bases and J by 3 bases, with 17 bases left in between. The germline V gene has CDR1 SGHRS and CDR2 YFSETQ. This CDR3 is 17 amino acids long.

The V call is TRBV7-9, the J call TRBJ2-1, with 7 bases aligning to TRBD1. The junction had 7 bases not matched to a gene; V was cut back by 1 base and J by 7 bases. CDR1 SEHNR and CDR2 FQNEAQ come from the germline V gene (reference sequence). The CDR3 length is 15 residues. CDR3 sequence (DNA): TGTGCCAGCAGCTTAGGGCAGGGGGACCGAAATGAGCAGTTCTTC. Protein product: CASSLGQGDRNEQFF.

J is TRBJ2-1 and V is TRBV27; D is unclear. The V end lost 5 bases, the J end lost 2 bases, and 10 bases lay between the germline ends. This CDR3 region has 14 residues. Germline CDR1 MNHEY, CDR2 SMNVEV (reference sequence). This CDR3 reads CASSATTAYNEQFF. CDR3 coding DNA: TGTGCCAGCAGTGCCACAACAGCCTACAATGAGCAGTTCTTC.

In its sample, this clone ranks as medium-sized. V usage is TRBV5-5 and J usage is TRBJ2-7; no clear D gene. This CDR3 contains 15 residues. V lost 0 bases to trimming and J lost 1 base, with 11 bases between them. Germline V CDR1 and CDR2: SGHKS, YYEKEE (reference sequence). The CDR3 here is CASSLAAGESYEQYF. As DNA, the CDR3 is TGTGCCAGCAGCTTGGCGGCAGGAGAGTCCTACGAGCAGTACTTC. The full variable domain, its missing parts supplied by reference TRBV5-5 and TRBJ2-7, is DAGVTQSPTHLIKTRGQQVTLRCSPISGHKSVSWYQQVLGQGPQFIFQYYEKEERGRGNFPDRFSARQFPNYSSELNVNALLLGDSALYLCASSLAAGESYEQYFGPGTRLTVT.

The chain combines TRBV28 with TRBJ1-3; TRBD1 is a possible D gene (6 bases). The V and J ends lost 4 bases and 1 base respectively, with 14 bases between them. The germline V gene has CDR1 MDHEN and CDR2 SYDVKM. This CDR3 has 16 residues. The CDR3 spells CASSSTGTASGNTIYF. CDR3 in DNA: TGTGCCAGCAGTTCAACAGGGACCGCGTCTGGAAACACCATATATTTT.